Below, 18 T cell receptor beta chains from the same sample are listed, as sequenced in a study of blood T cell repertoires in COVID-19. Sequencing used immunoSEQ multiplex PCR; TCRdb keeps in-frame clones, though not all of them. The sample has some 200,000 clones, 84% seen once. The source material was peripheral blood. The receptor source for this set is a woman aged 80 or older with active or convalescent COVID-19.

The chain joins TRBV9 to TRBJ1-1; 12 positions agree with TRBD1. This CDR3 spans 17 amino acids. V was clipped by 4 bases and J by 7 bases; unmatched bases: 14. Germline V gene data show CDR1 as SGDLS and CDR2 as YYNGEE. CDR3: CASSPNTGQGAFIEAFF. CDR3 bases: TGTGCCAGCAGCCCAAATACGGGACAGGGGGCGTTTATTGAAGCTTTCTTT.

The V gene is TRBV24-1, the J gene TRBJ2-7; tentative D call: TRBD1 (6 bases). Germline values: CDR1 KGHDR, CDR2 SFDVKD. V lost 3 bases and J 4 bases, leaving 15 bases between the germline ends. The CDR3 is made up of 15 amino acids. The CDR3 region is CATSDPGESGYEQYF. DNA for the CDR3: TGTGCCACCAGTGATCCAGGGGAGTCGGGGTACGAGCAGTACTTC.

The chain has TRBV19 and TRBJ1-1; D remains unclear. Trimming cost V 9 bases and J 6 bases, with 14 bases left between them. This CDR3 is 12 amino acids long. CDR1 LNHDA and CDR2 SQIVND come from the germline V gene (reference sequence). Here the CDR3 reads CARQASKAEAFF. The CDR3 DNA sequence: TGTGCCAGGCAGGCCTCAAAAGCTGAAGCTTTCTTT. The full variable domain, completed using reference TRBV19 and TRBJ1-1, is DGGITQSPKYLFRKEGQNVTLSCEQNLNHDAMYWYRQDPGQGLRLIYYSQIVNDFQKGDIAEGYSVSREKKESFPLTVTSAQKNPTAFYLCARQASKAEAFFGQGTRLTVV.

This chain uses TRBV3-1 (or the pseudogene TRBV3-2) with TRBJ2-3; 8 nucleotides align to TRBD1. Per the germline V gene, CDR1 is LGHDT and CDR2 is YNNKEL (reference sequence). The V segment lost 11 bases and the J segment 4 bases; nucleotides outside the gene matches: 8. The CDR3 is 13 residues long. The CDR3 DNA sequence: TGTGCCGGCACCCACAGGGGGGCAGATACGCAGTATTTT. Protein sequence: CAGTHRGADTQYF.

This clone came up a few times. The V call is TRBV28, the J call TRBJ1-5, with D unclear. The V and J ends lost 5 bases and 4 bases respectively, with 15 bases between them. This CDR3 comprises 15 residues. CDR1 is MDHEN and CDR2 is SYDVKM in the germline V gene. CDR3 loop: CASSTSSARNQPQHF. The CDR3 nucleotides are TGTGCCAGCAGTACTTCTTCCGCACGTAATCAGCCCCAGCATTTT.

The gene calls are TRBV7-6 and TRBJ2-1; 9 positions match TRBD2. Germline lookup yields CDR1 SGHVS and CDR2 FNYEAQ. The CDR3 is 19 amino acids. Unmatched junction bases numbered 13, after V lost 3 bases and J lost 1 base. This CDR3 reads CASSFLLAGVKGSYNEQFF. The CDR3 nucleotides read TGTGCCAGCAGCTTCCTTTTAGCGGGAGTTAAAGGGTCCTACAATGAGCAGTTCTTC.

This chain connects TRBV5-1 to TRBJ2-7, with D possibly matching TRBD1 (5 bases). Germline V gene data show CDR1 as SGHRS and CDR2 as YFSETQ. The V and J ends lost 4 bases and 5 bases respectively, with 16 bases between them. The CDR3 loop spans 14 amino acids. The CDR3: CASSLDRPRDEQYF. The CDR3 nucleotides are TGCGCCAGCAGCCTAGACCGGCCCAGGGACGAGCAGTACTTC.

J is TRBJ2-7 and V is TRBV5-1; 10 bases align to TRBD2. The V gene end was trimmed by 0 bases and the J gene end by 7 bases; junction bases not matched to a gene: 1. This CDR3 has 13 amino acids. Germline CDR1 is SGHRS and CDR2 is YFSETQ. The DNA of the CDR3 is TGCGCCAGCAGCTTGGAACTAGCGGGGGAGCAGTACTTC. This encodes CASSLELAGEQYF. The whole variable domain, filled in from reference TRBV5-1 and TRBJ2-7, reads KAGVTQTPRYLIKTRGQQVTLSCSPISGHRSVSWYQQTPGQGLQFLFEYFSETQRNKGNFPGRFSGRQFSNSRSEMNVSTLELGDSALYLCASSLELAGEQYFGPGTRLTVT.

This clone was counted between two and nine times. The chain recombines TRBV5-4 with TRBJ2-7; the match to TRBD2 covers 9 bases. The germline V gene encodes CDR1 SGHNT and CDR2 YYREEE (reference sequence). The CDR3 has 14 amino acids. The ends lost 0 bases at V and 7 bases at J; junction bases unmatched: 5. CDR3 sequence reads: CASSLGGGRVEQYF. DNA of the CDR3: TGTGCCAGCAGCTTGGGGGGCGGGAGGGTAGAGCAGTACTTC. Supplemented by reference TRBV5-4 and TRBJ2-7, the full variable domain reads ETGVTQSPTHLIKTRGQQVTLRCSSQSGHNTVSWYQQALGQGPQFIFQYYREEENGRGNFPPRFSGLQFPNYSSELNVNALELDDSALYLCASSLGGGRVEQYFGPGTRLTVT.

V is TRBV18 and J is TRBJ2-1; TRBD1 matches 11 bases. In germline, CDR1 is KGHSH, CDR2 LQKENI. The CDR3 loop spans 16 amino acids. Trimming at V came to 3 bases and at J to 7 bases, leaving 8 bases not matched to a gene. CDR3 bases: TGTGCCAGCTCACCTCCCGGGACAGGGGGTAGTAATGAGCAGTTCTTC. It specifies CASSPPGTGGSNEQFF.

This chain joins TRBV3-1 (or the pseudogene TRBV3-2) and TRBJ1-3; weak D call: TRBD1 (5 bases). Deletions cut 2 bases from V and 4 bases from J, with 12 bases between. The CDR3 is 15 residues long. The V gene's germline CDR1 is LGHDT and CDR2 YNNKEL (reference sequence). The CDR3 region is CASSQRGRAGNTIYF. DNA of the CDR3: TGTGCCAGCAGCCAAAGGGGCCGGGCCGGAAACACCATATATTTT.

The rearrangement links TRBV2 to TRBJ2-7; no clear D gene. V lost 8 bases to trimming and J lost 0 bases, with 2 bases between them. The V gene's germline CDR1 is SNHLY and CDR2 FYNNEI. This CDR3 spans 10 amino acids. The CDR3 protein is CASLSYEQYF. The CDR3 DNA reads TGTGCCAGCCTCTCCTACGAGCAGTACTTC.

The J gene is TRBJ1-2, the V gene TRBV30; a weak D match, TRBD1 (6 bases). CDR3 length: 13 amino acids. Germline lookup yields CDR1 GTSNPN and CDR2 SVGIG (reference sequence). Trimming left V 0 bases short and J 3 bases short, with 8 bases between. Here the CDR3 reads CAWSVRQDYGYTF. CDR3 bases: TGTGCCTGGAGTGTACGACAGGACTATGGCTACACCTTC.

V and J are TRBV7-9 and TRBJ2-6; 9 bases are a match to TRBD1. The CDR3 runs 17 residues. Looked up from germline, CDR1 is SEHNR and CDR2 is FQNEAQ (reference sequence). J lost 1 base, V lost 1 base, and 2 bases had no gene match. Written as DNA, the CDR3 is TGTGCCAGCAGCTTAGGGGACAGGGTTTCTGGGGCCAACGTCCTGACTTTC. It yields the protein CASSLGDRVSGANVLTF.

This chain joins TRBV7-9 and TRBJ1-6; D unclear. Germline assignment: CDR1 SEHNR and CDR2 FQNEAQ (reference sequence). This CDR3 has 12 residues. The V end was cut by 8 bases, the J end by 7 bases, with 9 bases between. CDR3 protein: CASRPGNSPLHF. Here the CDR3 DNA reads TGTGCCAGCCGGCCGGGGAATTCACCCCTCCACTTT.

J is TRBJ2-7 and V is TRBV20-1; 8 bases agree with TRBD2. The V segment lost 3 bases and the J segment 6 bases; nucleotides outside the gene matches: 13. Germline values: CDR1 DFQATT, CDR2 SNEGSKA (reference sequence). This CDR3 comprises 15 residues. The DNA for the CDR3 is TGCAGTGCTAGTAATCTGCTAGCGGGTCAGTCCGAGCAGTACTTC. It encodes CSASNLLAGQSEQYF.

The CDR3, as DNA: TGTGCCAGTAGCCCAAGGGGGGAAAAACTGTTTTTT. Its translation is CASSPRGEKLFF. The chain uses TRBV19 and TRBJ1-4; D may be TRBD1 (6 bases). With 6 bases removed from V and 8 bases from J, the gap between germline ends came to 10 bases. CDR3 length: 12 residues. Germline V gives CDR1 LNHDA, CDR2 SQIVND (reference sequence). Full variable domain (outside the CDR3, taken from reference TRBV19 and TRBJ1-4): DGGITQSPKYLFRKEGQNVTLSCEQNLNHDAMYWYRQDPGQGLRLIYYSQIVNDFQKGDIAEGYSVSREKKESFPLTVTSAQKNPTAFYLCASSPRGEKLFFGSGTQLSVL.

The J gene is TRBJ2-7, the V gene TRBV29-1; 9 positions agree with TRBD1. CDR3 length: 11 amino acids. The J segment lost 6 bases and the V segment lost 7 bases, leaving 4 bases of the junction unmatched. The V gene's germline CDR1 is SQVTM and CDR2 ANQGSEA. The chain's CDR3 is CSADRGGEQYF. CDR3 sequence (DNA): TGCAGCGCCGACAGGGGGGGCGAGCAGTACTTC.